Listed here are 9 T cell receptor beta chains from one sample, sequenced in a study of chemoradiotherapy in HPV16-positive cancers. Assay used: immunoSEQ multiplex PCR; TCRdb lists only in-frame clones, some missing. The sample yields about 19,000 clones, about four fifths seen once. Sequenced material: blood, taken from a patient who underwent chemoradiotherapy. The origin of the receptors is a human donor with HPV-associated anogenital cancer.

V gene TRBV10-1 combines with J gene TRBJ2-3; D ambiguous. Per the germline V gene, CDR1 is WNHNN and CDR2 is SYGVQD (reference sequence). CDR3 length equals 14 residues. Trimming removed 6 bases from V and 2 bases from J, with 12 bases in between. CDR3 in DNA: TGCGCCAGCAGCGAGACCACTTACACAGATACGCAGTATTTT. It is translated as CASSETTYTDTQYF.

The CDR3 loop reads CASSLRQEETQYF. CDR3 DNA: TGTGCCAGCAGCTTGAGGCAGGAAGAGACCCAGTACTTC. This chain uses TRBV7-2 with TRBJ2-5; D not certain. V lost 3 bases to trimming and J lost 3 bases, with 8 bases between them. In germline, CDR1 is SGHTA, CDR2 FQGNSA. CDR3 length equals 13 residues.

This clone has only one observation. This rearrangement joins TRBV19 to TRBJ2-1; possibly TRBD1 or TRBD2 for D (7 bases each). This CDR3 is 15 amino acids long. Germline-derived CDR1 and CDR2 are LNHDA and SQIVND (reference sequence). Between the trimmed V and J ends, which lost 2 bases and 6 bases, there was a span of 14 bases. CDR3 amino acids: CASSIPPGGGNEQFF. CDR3 DNA sequence: TGTGCCAGTAGTATACCGCCAGGGGGGGGCAATGAGCAGTTCTTC.

This chain joins TRBV11-2 and TRBJ1-1, with D tentatively TRBD1 (6 bases). The germline V and J ends were trimmed by 1 base and 3 bases, with 9 bases remaining between them. Germline V lookup: CDR1 SGHAT, CDR2 FQNNGV. The CDR3 loop spans 14 amino acids. The DNA for the CDR3 is TGTGCCAGCAGCTTAGTAGGGGGGGACACTGAAGCTTTCTTT. It encodes CASSLVGGDTEAFF.

This clone showed up just once. The chain combines TRBV10-3 with TRBJ2-6, with 11 bases matching TRBD1. This CDR3 comprises 21 residues. The V gene's germline CDR1 is ENHRY and CDR2 SYGVKD. Trimming took 0 bases from V and 2 from J; bases not matched to a gene: 12. CDR3 DNA: TGTGCCATCAGTGAGTCGTGGACAGGGGGCTTGGCTGTGGCTGGGGCCAACGTCCTGACTTTC. As protein: CAISESWTGGLAVAGANVLTF.

This clone has only one observation. The chain links TRBV18 to TRBJ2-7; D remains ambiguous. Germline-derived CDR1 and CDR2 are KGHSH and LQKENI. V gave up 2 bases and J gave up 2 bases, with 16 bases separating them. The CDR3 has 16 residues. The CDR3 nucleotides are TGTGCCAGCTCACCAACGTCAGCCCTCGGTCCCTACGAGCAGTACTTC. Translation: CASSPTSALGPYEQYF. Based on the CDR3 plus reference TRBV18 and TRBJ2-7, the full variable domain is NAGVMQNPRHLVRRRGQEARLRCSPMKGHSHVYWYRQLPEEGLKFMVYLQKENIIDESGMPKERFSAEFPKEGPSILRIQQVVRGDSAAYFCASSPTSALGPYEQYFGPGTRLTVT.

This rearrangement joins TRBV28 to TRBJ2-1; weak D call: TRBD2 (6 bases). Germline values: CDR1 MDHEN, CDR2 SYDVKM. The CDR3 totals 15 residues. Trimming shortened V by 6 bases and J by 4 bases, and 16 bases separated the two germline ends. The chain's CDR3 is CASSPLGSGYNEQFF. The CDR3 DNA reads TGTGCCAGCAGCCCGCTCGGGAGTGGGTACAATGAGCAGTTCTTC.

The J gene is TRBJ2-7, the V gene TRBV29-1; 7 bases align to TRBD1. This CDR3 is built from 12 residues. CDR1 SQVTM and CDR2 ANQGSEA come from the germline V gene. After removal of 4 bases from V and 5 bases from J, the junction contained 5 bases not matched to a gene. The CDR3 sequence: CSVVSGTDEQYF. DNA for the CDR3: TGCAGCGTTGTCTCCGGGACAGACGAGCAGTACTTC.

The CDR3 loop is CASSVYLTSDTQYF. The DNA of the CDR3 is TGTGCCAGCAGCGTTTACTTGACTTCGGATACGCAGTATTTT. This chain uses TRBV9 with TRBJ2-3, with D unresolved. The CDR3 sequence is 14 residues long. Germline values: CDR1 SGDLS, CDR2 YYNGEE. V was shortened by 2 bases and J by 6 bases, with 13 bases between the two germline ends.